These 30 T cell receptor beta chains share one sample of origin, sequenced in a study of blood T cell repertoires in COVID-19. The protocol was immunoSEQ multiplex PCR, while the TCRdb copy is restricted to in-frame clones and leaves out a portion. The table shows 150,000 to 200,000 clones, with 70% to 85% occurring only once. The sequenced sample consisted of peripheral blood. The receptors were gathered from a woman aged 80 or older with acute or convalescent COVID-19.

The chain uses TRBV19 and TRBJ2-7; D is perhaps TRBD2 (7 bases). The CDR3 consists of 16 residues. V lost 7 bases and J lost 3, with 22 bases in between. Germline CDR1 reads LNHDA; CDR2 reads SQIVND (reference sequence). The DNA for the CDR3 is TGTGCCAGTACCCGAAAGGGGGGGGCAGGGCGCTACGAGCAGTACTTC. This gives the protein CASTRKGGAGRYEQYF.

This sequence joins TRBV27 and TRBJ2-1, with 16 bases identical to TRBD2. This CDR3 region has 20 residues. Germline CDR1 MNHEY, CDR2 SMNVEV (reference sequence). The V gene end was trimmed by 3 bases and the J gene end by 0 bases; junction bases not matched to a gene: 8. CDR3 region: CASSFLPGLAGGVSYNEQFF. For the CDR3, the DNA is TGTGCCAGCAGTTTTTTGCCGGGACTAGCGGGAGGGGTCTCCTACAATGAGCAGTTCTTC.

This rearrangement joins TRBV18 to TRBJ2-1; 9 bases are shared with TRBD2. V dropped 0 bases and J dropped 4; count of bases not matched to a gene: 7. Germline CDR1 and CDR2: KGHSH and LQKENI. The CDR3 spans 17 residues. This CDR3 is CASSPPSSGALYNEQFF. The CDR3 bases are TGTGCCAGCTCACCACCGTCTAGCGGGGCCCTATACAATGAGCAGTTCTTC.

V usage is TRBV5-1 and J usage is TRBJ2-5; 10 bases align to TRBD2. V shed 1 base and J 6 bases; nucleotides not matched to a gene: 6. Germline CDR1 reads SGHRS; CDR2 reads YFSETQ. The CDR3 loop spans 15 amino acids. The CDR3 here is CASSLLAGEGKTQYF. CDR3 nucleotide sequence: TGCGCCAGCAGCTTGCTAGCGGGAGAGGGGAAGACCCAGTACTTC.

This clone was recorded a few times. J is TRBJ2-7 and V is TRBV10-3; a possible D gene is TRBD1 (5 bases). The CDR3 has 12 amino acids. CDR1 and CDR2 from the germline V gene are ENHRY and SYGVKD. V lost 8 bases to trimming and J lost 5 bases, with 13 bases between them. The CDR3 DNA reads TGTGCCATCGAAGTCAGGGAACACGAGCAGTACTTC. Translated: CAIEVREHEQYF.

V gene TRBV24-1 combines with J gene TRBJ2-3; the match to TRBD2 covers 8 bases. Unmatched junction bases numbered 0, after V lost 4 bases and J lost 1 base. This CDR3 region has 14 residues. Germline-derived CDR1 and CDR2 are KGHDR and SFDVKD. CDR3 nucleotide sequence: TGTGCCACCAGTGAAGCGGGAGGCACAGATACGCAGTATTTT. Protein: CATSEAGGTDTQYF.

This clone is a singleton in its sample. V and J are TRBV7-9 and TRBJ1-1; 8 bases agree with TRBD1. CDR3 size: 15 residues. Trimming at V came to 5 bases and at J to 4 bases, leaving 9 bases not matched to a gene. Germline CDR1 SEHNR, CDR2 FQNEAQ (reference sequence). In nucleotides, the CDR3 is TGTGCCAGCAGCCCAGGACAGGGATGGGGCACTGAAGCTTTCTTT. This translates into CASSPGQGWGTEAFF.

This chain uses TRBV6-1 with TRBJ1-1; D might be TRBD1 (6 bases). Germline V CDR1 and CDR2: MNHNS, SASEGT. V was clipped by 2 bases and J by 5 bases, with 15 bases between them. The CDR3 is 15 amino acids. CDR3: CASSESDSLGTEAFF. CDR3 sequence (DNA): TGTGCCAGCAGTGAATCGGACAGCCTGGGGACTGAAGCTTTCTTT.

This clone was seen just once. The chain is built from TRBV11-2 and TRBJ1-6; 8 positions agree with TRBD1. The V and J ends lost 0 bases and 6 bases, in that order; junction bases with no gene match: 1. The CDR3 loop spans 15 amino acids. Germline V gene sequence: CDR1 SGHAT, CDR2 FQNNGV. CDR3 in DNA: TGTGCCAGCAGCTTAGACGGACAGGGTAATTCACCCCTCCACTTT. Residues: CASSLDGQGNSPLHF.

V is TRBV5-4 and J is TRBJ1-1; perhaps TRBD1 as D (6 bases). Trimming took 4 bases from V and 8 from J, leaving 21 bases between them. The CDR3 extends over 15 amino acids. The germline V gene encodes CDR1 SGHNT and CDR2 YYREEE (reference sequence). CDR3 DNA sequence: TGTGCCAGCAGCACGGACAGTAGAAGGGCAAAGGAAGCTTTCTTT. It codes for CASSTDSRRAKEAFF.

This chain uses TRBV5-1 with TRBJ1-2, with 10 positions matching TRBD1. Per germline, CDR1 SGHRS and CDR2 YFSETQ. The length of the CDR3 is 14 residues. The V and J ends lost 3 bases and 8 bases, in that order; junction bases with no gene match: 7. The CDR3 DNA sequence: TGCGCCAGCAGCTCAGACAGGGGGCAGCGGGGCTACACCTTC. Its protein product is CASSSDRGQRGYTF.

The J gene is TRBJ1-5, the V gene TRBV4-3, with no clear D. V was pared by 4 bases and J by 7 bases, with 17 bases between. The CDR3 sequence is 15 residues long. Per the germline V gene, CDR1 is LGHNA and CDR2 is YSLEER. CDR3 nucleotide sequence: TGCGCCAGCAGCCTAACGATGACCGGGATCCAGCCCCAGCATTTT. This codes for CASSLTMTGIQPQHF.

This sequence joins TRBV25-1 and TRBJ2-7, with TRBD2 matching 12 bases. Germline values: CDR1 MGHDK, CDR2 SYGVNS. CDR3 length: 16 amino acids. The J segment lost 2 bases and the V segment lost 2 bases, leaving 4 bases of the junction unmatched. DNA of the CDR3: TGTGCCAGCAGTGAACTGAGACTAGCGGGAGCCTACGAGCAGTACTTC. Its protein product is CASSELRLAGAYEQYF.

This chain links TRBV12-5 with TRBJ1-5, with TRBD1 matching 10 bases. Germline loops: CDR1 LGHNT, CDR2 FRNRAP. The CDR3 loop spans 16 amino acids. With V trimmed by 6 bases and J by 1 base, 6 bases remained unmatched. CDR3 in DNA: TGTGCTAGTGGCACCGACAGGGGGCCCAGCAATCAGCCCCAGCATTTT. The encoded protein is CASGTDRGPSNQPQHF. The full variable domain, its missing parts supplied by reference TRBV12-5 and TRBJ1-5, is DARVTQTPRHKVTEMGQEVTMRCQPILGHNTVFWYRQTMMQGLELLAYFRNRAPLDDSGMPKDRFSAEMPDATLATLKIQPSEPRDSAVYFCASGTDRGPSNQPQHFGDGTRLSIL.

This chain joins TRBV7-2 and TRBJ1-1; the match to TRBD1 covers 7 bases. CDR3 length equals 13 residues. Unmatched junction bases numbered 3, after V lost 2 bases and J lost 6 bases. CDR1 and CDR2 (germline): SGHTA, FQGNSA. CDR3 nucleotide sequence: TGTGCCAGCAGCTTATGGGACAGCTCTGAAGCTTTCTTT. It translates to CASSLWDSSEAFF.

The genes are TRBV3-1 (or the pseudogene TRBV3-2) and TRBJ1-1; D ambiguous. V lost 4 bases and J lost 2, with 8 bases in between. Germline V gene data show CDR1 as LGHDT and CDR2 as YNNKEL (reference sequence). The CDR3 contains 13 residues. CDR3 DNA sequence: TGTGCCAGCAGCCTTGGCCCTAACACTGAAGCTTTCTTT. Translating gives CASSLGPNTEAFF.

The V gene is TRBV5-1, the J gene TRBJ1-6; D is possibly TRBD1 (6 bases). From germline, CDR1 is SGHRS and CDR2 YFSETQ. This CDR3 region has 14 residues. V lost 3 bases and J lost 10, with 14 bases in between. This chain's CDR3 is CASSSQGVNSPLHF. The DNA of the CDR3 is TGCGCCAGCAGCTCACAGGGCGTAAACTCACCCCTCCACTTT. Combining the CDR3 with reference TRBV5-1 and TRBJ1-6 gives the whole variable domain KAGVTQTPRYLIKTRGQQVTLSCSPISGHRSVSWYQQTPGQGLQFLFEYFSETQRNKGNFPGRFSGRQFSNSRSEMNVSTLELGDSALYLCASSSQGVNSPLHFGNGTRLTVT.

V and J are TRBV5-1 and TRBJ1-4; D unresolved. Trimming took 0 bases from V and 7 from J, leaving 10 bases between them. This CDR3 has 14 amino acids. Germline values: CDR1 SGHRS, CDR2 YFSETQ. For the CDR3, the DNA is TGCGCCAGCAGCTTGGGTGGGCTTAGTGAAAAACTGTTTTTT. This gives the protein CASSLGGLSEKLFF.

The chain carries TRBV28 and TRBJ2-7, with D perhaps matching TRBD2 (6 bases). Germline V CDR1 and CDR2: MDHEN, SYDVKM. This CDR3 contains 13 residues. Trimming removed 7 bases from V and 3 bases from J, with 13 bases in between. The DNA for the CDR3 is TGTGCCAGCATCCACCGGGGGTTCTACGAGCAGTACTTC. Protein product: CASIHRGFYEQYF.

The chain carries TRBV9 and TRBJ2-1; 11 bases fit TRBD2. V lost 4 bases to trimming and J lost 12 bases; unmatched junction nucleotides: 12. There are 15 residues in the CDR3. Germline CDR1 is SGDLS and CDR2 is YYNGEE. This CDR3 is CASSPPASGGRGQFF. CDR3 nucleotide sequence: TGTGCCAGCAGCCCCCCAGCTAGCGGGGGGCGGGGGCAGTTCTTC. Looking up the rest from reference TRBV9 and TRBJ2-1 gives the full variable domain: DSGVTQTPKHLITATGQRVTLRCSPRSGDLSVYWYQQSLDQGLQFLIQYYNGEERAKGNILERFSAQQFPDLHSELNLSSLELGDSALYFCASSPPASGGRGQFFGPGTRLTVL.

V is TRBV5-1 and J is TRBJ1-6; D may be TRBD1 (6 bases). The CDR3 covers 16 residues. With 0 bases removed from V and 7 bases from J, the gap between germline ends came to 14 bases. The germline V gene has CDR1 SGHRS and CDR2 YFSETQ. The CDR3 reads CASSLGQERGNSPLHF. CDR3 sequence (DNA): TGCGCCAGCAGCTTGGGACAGGAAAGGGGGAATTCACCCCTCCACTTT.

The table lists this clone with a count of one. This chain joins TRBV19 and TRBJ1-3; 9 bases are a match to TRBD1. With V trimmed by 7 bases and J by 2 bases, 6 bases remained unmatched. Germline-derived CDR1 and CDR2 are LNHDA and SQIVND (reference sequence). The CDR3 totals 15 residues. The chain's CDR3 is CASTPGTGPGNTIYF. The CDR3 DNA reads as TGTGCCAGTACCCCAGGGACAGGGCCTGGAAACACCATATATTTT.

The chain uses TRBV9 and TRBJ1-3, with a weak D call TRBD1 (6 bases). V was shortened by 3 bases and J by 7 bases, with 23 bases between the two germline ends. Germline CDR1 is SGDLS and CDR2 is YYNGEE. The CDR3 has 17 residues. The CDR3 DNA follows: TGTGCCAGCAGCGACAGATCAAAAATTACAGGGTTTAACACCATATATTTT. Its translation is CASSDRSKITGFNTIYF.

The gene calls are TRBV18 and TRBJ1-1, with unresolved D. This CDR3 comprises 14 residues. With 4 bases removed from V and 0 bases from J, the gap between germline ends came to 9 bases. Germline CDR1 is KGHSH and CDR2 is LQKENI. The CDR3 DNA reads as TGTGCCAGCTCACGGACGGGGATGAACACTGAAGCTTTCTTT. As protein: CASSRTGMNTEAFF.

The chain combines TRBV13 with TRBJ2-1, with D possibly matching TRBD1 (5 bases). In germline, CDR1 is PRHDT, CDR2 FYEKMQ (reference sequence). Trimming took 5 bases from V and 6 from J, leaving 14 bases between them. The CDR3 sequence is 14 residues long. CDR3 region: CASSPSSQGNEQFF. The CDR3 region has the DNA TGTGCCAGCAGCCCTAGTTCGCAGGGCAATGAGCAGTTCTTC.

The V and J genes are TRBV5-1 and TRBJ2-7, with 10 bases matching TRBD2. Germline CDR1 reads SGHRS; CDR2 reads YFSETQ. V gave up 2 bases and J gave up 1 base; unmatched junction bases: 3. CDR3 length: 15 residues. In nucleotides, the CDR3 is TGCGCCAGCAGCTTCCGGACTAGCGGTTCCTACGAGCAGTACTTC. This codes for CASSFRTSGSYEQYF.

This chain uses TRBV7-9 with TRBJ2-2, with 9 positions matching TRBD1. With V trimmed by 3 bases and J by 5 bases, 10 bases remained unmatched. Germline V lookup: CDR1 SEHNR, CDR2 FQNEAQ (reference sequence). The CDR3 has 17 residues. The CDR3: CASSFAGTGLTTGELFF. For the CDR3, the DNA is TGTGCCAGCAGCTTCGCCGGGACAGGGTTAACAACCGGGGAGCTGTTTTTT.

The V gene is TRBV19, the J gene TRBJ1-1; tentative D call: TRBD1 (5 bases). Trimming removed 2 bases from V and 4 bases from J, with 8 bases in between. Germline CDR1 and CDR2: LNHDA and SQIVND (reference sequence). The CDR3 consists of 13 residues. As DNA, the CDR3 is TGTGCCAGTAGTATAAATAGGGGCACTGAAGCTTTCTTT. This sequence encodes CASSINRGTEAFF.

This clone was recorded a few times. This chain connects TRBV5-1 to TRBJ2-1; 11 bases agree with TRBD2. Trimming at V came to 1 base and at J to 0 bases, leaving 6 bases not matched to a gene. CDR1 and CDR2 from the germline V gene are SGHRS and YFSETQ. The CDR3 contains 18 residues. CDR3 loop: CASSLLAGGVSSYNEQFF. CDR3 nucleotide sequence: TGCGCCAGCAGCTTGCTAGCGGGAGGCGTGAGCTCCTACAATGAGCAGTTCTTC.

The chain has TRBV6-1 and TRBJ1-2; no clear D. The CDR3 has 14 residues. Trimming took 3 bases from V and 8 from J, leaving 16 bases between them. Germline V gene data show CDR1 as MNHNS and CDR2 as SASEGT. DNA of the CDR3: TGTGCCAGCAGTGATCGGCCCCCGGCGCGGGGCTACACCTTC. Translating it yields CASSDRPPARGYTF.